The clone carrying this T cell receptor beta chain turned up a few times. These data come from a study of identical twins. TCRdb redid the calling of the 5' RACE reads with MiXCR, one entry per CDR3 protein. Of around 300,000 distinct CDR3 sequences listed, under 9% are singletons. The same data also went into a second study, on yellow fever vaccine responses in identical twins.

The sequence derives from a young woman in good health. Material for sequencing was memory (CD45RO+) T cells sorted from blood.

CDR3 amino acids: CASSDPNPPYEQYF. The DNA of the CDR3 is TGCGCCAGCAGCGATCCCAACCCACCCTACGAGCAGTACTTC. The genes are TRBV5-1 and TRBJ2-7; no definite D call. CDR3 size: 14 residues. Trimming removed 4 bases at V and 2 bases at J, with 13 bases between. Germline V gene lookup returns CDR1 SGHRS and CDR2 YFSETQ. The full variable domain, with the rest looked up from reference TRBV5-1 and TRBJ2-7, is KAGVTQTPRYLIKTRGQQVTLSCSPISGHRSVSWYQQTPGQGLQFLFEYFSETQRNKGNFPGRFSGRQFSNSRSEMNVSTLELGDSALYLCASSDPNPPYEQYFGPGTRLTVT.